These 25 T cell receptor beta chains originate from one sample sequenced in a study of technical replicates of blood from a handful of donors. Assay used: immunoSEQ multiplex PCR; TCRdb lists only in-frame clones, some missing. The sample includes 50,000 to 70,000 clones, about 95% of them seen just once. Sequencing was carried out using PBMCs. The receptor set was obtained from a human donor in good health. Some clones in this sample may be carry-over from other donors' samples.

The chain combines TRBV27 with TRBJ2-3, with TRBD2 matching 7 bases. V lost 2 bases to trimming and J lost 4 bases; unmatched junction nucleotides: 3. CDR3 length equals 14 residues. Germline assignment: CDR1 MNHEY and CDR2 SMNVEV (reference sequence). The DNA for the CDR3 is TGTGCCAGCAGTTTAGGAGCGGGGCCAGATACGCAGTATTTT. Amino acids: CASSLGAGPDTQYF.

CDR3 protein: CASSLYGSSGANVLTF. In nucleotides, the CDR3 is TGTGCCAGCAGCTTATATGGGAGCTCTGGGGCCAACGTCCTGACTTTC. V usage is TRBV7-9 and J usage is TRBJ2-6; possibly TRBD2 for D (5 bases). Trimming took 2 bases from V and 0 from J, leaving 8 bases between them. Germline V gene sequence: CDR1 SEHNR, CDR2 FQNEAQ (reference sequence). CDR3 length equals 16 residues.

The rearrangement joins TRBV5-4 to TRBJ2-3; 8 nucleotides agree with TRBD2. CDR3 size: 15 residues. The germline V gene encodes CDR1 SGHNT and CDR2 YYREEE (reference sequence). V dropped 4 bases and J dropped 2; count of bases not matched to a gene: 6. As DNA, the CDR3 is TGTGCCAGCAGCCCCGGACTAGCCCCCACAGATACGCAGTATTTT. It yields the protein CASSPGLAPTDTQYF. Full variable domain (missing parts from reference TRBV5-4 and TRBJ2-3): ETGVTQSPTHLIKTRGQQVTLRCSSQSGHNTVSWYQQALGQGPQFIFQYYREEENGRGNFPPRFSGLQFPNYSSELNVNALELDDSALYLCASSPGLAPTDTQYFGPGTRLTVL.

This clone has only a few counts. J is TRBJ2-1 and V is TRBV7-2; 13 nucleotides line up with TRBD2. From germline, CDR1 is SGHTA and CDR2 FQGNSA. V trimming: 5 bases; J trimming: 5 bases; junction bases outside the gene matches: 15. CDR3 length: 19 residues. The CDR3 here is CASSLQPKTSGRLNNEQFF. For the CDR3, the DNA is TGTGCCAGCAGCCTGCAACCGAAGACTAGCGGGAGGCTAAACAATGAGCAGTTCTTC.

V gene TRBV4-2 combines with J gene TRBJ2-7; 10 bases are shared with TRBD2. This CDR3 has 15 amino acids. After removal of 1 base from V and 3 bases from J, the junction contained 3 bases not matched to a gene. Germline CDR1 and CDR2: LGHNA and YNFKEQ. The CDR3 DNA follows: TGTGCCAGCAGCCAAGGGCTAGCGGGGGACTACGAGCAGTACTTC. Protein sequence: CASSQGLAGDYEQYF.

The DNA of the CDR3 is TGTGCCAGCAGCTTGGCCAGGACTAGCGGGCCGTCCTACGAGCAGTACTTC. Translated, it gives CASSLARTSGPSYEQYF. V usage is TRBV5-6 and J usage is TRBJ2-7, with TRBD2 matching over 11 bases. The V segment lost 0 bases and the J segment 1 base; nucleotides outside the gene matches: 6. This CDR3 comprises 17 residues. Germline CDR1 SGHDT, CDR2 YYEEEE.

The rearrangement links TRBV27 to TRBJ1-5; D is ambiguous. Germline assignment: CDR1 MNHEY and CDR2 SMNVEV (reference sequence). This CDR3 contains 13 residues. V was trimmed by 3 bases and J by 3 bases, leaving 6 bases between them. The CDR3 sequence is CASSFQDNQPQHF. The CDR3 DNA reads TGTGCCAGCAGTTTCCAGGACAATCAGCCCCAGCATTTT.

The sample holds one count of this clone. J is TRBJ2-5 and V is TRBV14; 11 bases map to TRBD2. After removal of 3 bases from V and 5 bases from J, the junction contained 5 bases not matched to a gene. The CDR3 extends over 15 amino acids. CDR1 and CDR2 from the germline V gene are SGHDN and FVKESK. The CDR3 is CASSQTSGNFETQYF. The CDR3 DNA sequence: TGTGCCAGCAGCCAGACTAGCGGGAACTTTGAGACCCAGTACTTC. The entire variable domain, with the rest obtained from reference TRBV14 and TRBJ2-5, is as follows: EAGVTQFPSHSVIEKGQTVTLRCDPISGHDNLYWYRRVMGKEIKFLLHFVKESKQDESGMPNNRFLAERTGGTYSTLKVQPAELEDSGVYFCASSQTSGNFETQYFGPGTRLLVL.

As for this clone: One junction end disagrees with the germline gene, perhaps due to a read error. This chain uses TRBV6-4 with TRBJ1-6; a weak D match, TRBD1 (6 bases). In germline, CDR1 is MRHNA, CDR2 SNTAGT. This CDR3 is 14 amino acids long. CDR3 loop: CASSYSPGQPPLHF. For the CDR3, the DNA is TGTGCCAGCAGTTACTCCCCGGGACAACCACCCCTCCACTTT.

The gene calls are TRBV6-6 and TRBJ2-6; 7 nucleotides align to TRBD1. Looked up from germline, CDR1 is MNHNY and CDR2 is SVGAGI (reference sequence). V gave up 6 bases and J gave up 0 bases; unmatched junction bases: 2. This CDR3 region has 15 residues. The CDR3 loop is CASRGTASGANVLTF. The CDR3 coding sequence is TGTGCCAGCAGAGGGACAGCCTCTGGGGCCAACGTCCTGACTTTC.

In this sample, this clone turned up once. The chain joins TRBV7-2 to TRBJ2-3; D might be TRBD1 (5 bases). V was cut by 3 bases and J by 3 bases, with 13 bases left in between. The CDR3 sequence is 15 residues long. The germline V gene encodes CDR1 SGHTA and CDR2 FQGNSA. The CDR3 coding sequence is TGTGCCAGCAGCTTCCCTGGGGCTAGGACAGATACGCAGTATTTT. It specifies CASSFPGARTDTQYF.

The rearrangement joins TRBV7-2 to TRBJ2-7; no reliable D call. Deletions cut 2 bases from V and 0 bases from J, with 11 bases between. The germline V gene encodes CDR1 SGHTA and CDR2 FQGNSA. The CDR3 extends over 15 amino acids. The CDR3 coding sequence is TGTGCCAGCAGCTTATACCGAACTTTCTCCTACGAGCAGTACTTC. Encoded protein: CASSLYRTFSYEQYF. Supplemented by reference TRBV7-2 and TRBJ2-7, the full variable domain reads GAGVSQSPSNKVTEKGKDVELRCDPISGHTALYWYRQSLGQGLEFLIYFQGNSAPDKSGLPSDRFSAERTGGSVSTLTIQRTQQEDSAVYLCASSLYRTFSYEQYFGPGTRLTVT.

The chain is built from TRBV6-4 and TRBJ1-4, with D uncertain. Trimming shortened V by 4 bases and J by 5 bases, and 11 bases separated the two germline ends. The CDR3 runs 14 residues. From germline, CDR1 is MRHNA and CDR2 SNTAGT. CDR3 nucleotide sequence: TGTGCCAGCAGTGCCGGCGGTCAGAATGAAAAACTGTTTTTT. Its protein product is CASSAGGQNEKLFF.

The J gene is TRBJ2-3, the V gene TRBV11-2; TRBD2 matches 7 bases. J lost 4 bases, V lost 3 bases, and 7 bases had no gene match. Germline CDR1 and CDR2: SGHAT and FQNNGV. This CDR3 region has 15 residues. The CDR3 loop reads CASSLGGSLADTQYF. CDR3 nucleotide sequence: TGTGCCAGCAGCTTGGGCGGGAGTTTGGCAGATACGCAGTATTTT.

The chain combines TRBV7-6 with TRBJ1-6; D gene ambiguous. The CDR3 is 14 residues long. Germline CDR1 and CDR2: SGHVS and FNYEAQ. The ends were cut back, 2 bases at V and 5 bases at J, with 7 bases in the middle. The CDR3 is CASSLFRDNSPLHF. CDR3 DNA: TGTGCCAGCAGCTTATTCCGGGATAATTCACCCCTCCACTTT.

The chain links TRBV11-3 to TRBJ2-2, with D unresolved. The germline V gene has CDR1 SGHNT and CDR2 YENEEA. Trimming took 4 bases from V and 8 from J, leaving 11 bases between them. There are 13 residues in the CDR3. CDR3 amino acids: CASSSTFLGELFF. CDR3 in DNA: TGTGCCAGCAGCTCCACTTTTCTAGGGGAGCTGTTTTTT.

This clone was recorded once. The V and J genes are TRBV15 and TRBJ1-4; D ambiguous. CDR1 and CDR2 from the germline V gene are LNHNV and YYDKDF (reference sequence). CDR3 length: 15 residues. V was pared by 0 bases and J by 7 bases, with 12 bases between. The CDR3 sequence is CATSRDTAGGEKLFF. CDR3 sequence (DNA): TGTGCCACCAGCAGAGATACGGCGGGCGGTGAAAAACTGTTTTTT. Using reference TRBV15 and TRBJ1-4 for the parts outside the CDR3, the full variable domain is DAMVIQNPRYQVTQFGKPVTLSCSQTLNHNVMYWYQQKSSQAPKLLFHYYDKDFNNEADTPDNFQSRRPNTSFCFLDIRSPGLGDTAMYLCATSRDTAGGEKLFFGSGTQLSVL.

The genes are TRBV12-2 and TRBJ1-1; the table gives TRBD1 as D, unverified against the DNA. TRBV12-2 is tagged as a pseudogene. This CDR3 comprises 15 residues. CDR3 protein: CASRFNRVSDTEAFF. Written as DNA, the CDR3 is TGTGCAAGTCGCTTCAACAGGGTTAGTGACACTGAAGCTTTCTTT.

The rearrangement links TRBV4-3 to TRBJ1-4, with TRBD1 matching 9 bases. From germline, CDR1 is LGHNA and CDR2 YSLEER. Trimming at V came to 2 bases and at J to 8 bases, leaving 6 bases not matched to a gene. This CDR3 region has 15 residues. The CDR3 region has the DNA TGCGCCAGCAGCCAACAACAGGGGGCTTGGGAAAAACTGTTTTTT. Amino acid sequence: CASSQQQGAWEKLFF.

CDR3 in amino acids: CASSVRLAGQETQYF. DNA for the CDR3: TGTGCCAGCAGCGTACGACTAGCGGGGCAAGAGACCCAGTACTTC. The rearrangement joins TRBV7-8 to TRBJ2-5, with 11 bases fitting TRBD2. This CDR3 has 15 amino acids. The germline V gene encodes CDR1 SGHVS and CDR2 FQNEAQ. V gave up 5 bases and J gave up 2 bases; unmatched junction bases: 4.

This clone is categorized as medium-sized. DNA for the CDR3: TGCGCCAGCAGCCAAGTTACTAGCAGCTCAGAGACCCAGTACTTC. Protein: CASSQVTSSSETQYF. The chain has TRBV4-1 and TRBJ2-5; D might be TRBD2 (6 bases). Looked up from germline, CDR1 is MGHRA and CDR2 is YSYEKL. V shed 1 base and J shed 4 bases, with 13 bases lying between them. CDR3 size: 15 residues.

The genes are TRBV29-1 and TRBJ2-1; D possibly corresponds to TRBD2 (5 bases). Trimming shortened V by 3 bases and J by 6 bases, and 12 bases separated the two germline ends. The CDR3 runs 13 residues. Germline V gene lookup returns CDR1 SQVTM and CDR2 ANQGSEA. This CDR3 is CSVESGIINEQFF. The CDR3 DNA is TGCAGCGTTGAGTCCGGGATTATCAATGAGCAGTTCTTC.

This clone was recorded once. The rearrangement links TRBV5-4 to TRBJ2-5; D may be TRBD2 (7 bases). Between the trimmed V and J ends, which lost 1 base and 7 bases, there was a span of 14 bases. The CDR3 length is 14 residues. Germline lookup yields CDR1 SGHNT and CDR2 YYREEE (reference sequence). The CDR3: CASSLWGGAVTQYF. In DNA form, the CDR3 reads TGTGCCAGCAGCTTGTGGGGGGGGGCGGTGACCCAGTACTTC. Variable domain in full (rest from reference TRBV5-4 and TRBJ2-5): ETGVTQSPTHLIKTRGQQVTLRCSSQSGHNTVSWYQQALGQGPQFIFQYYREEENGRGNFPPRFSGLQFPNYSSELNVNALELDDSALYLCASSLWGGAVTQYFGPGTRLLVL.

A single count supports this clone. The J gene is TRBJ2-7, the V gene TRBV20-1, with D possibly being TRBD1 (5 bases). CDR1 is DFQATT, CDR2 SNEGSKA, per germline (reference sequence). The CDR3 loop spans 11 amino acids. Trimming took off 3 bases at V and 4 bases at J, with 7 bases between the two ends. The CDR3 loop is CSASQGYEQYF. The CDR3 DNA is TGCAGTGCTAGTCAGGGTTACGAGCAGTACTTC.

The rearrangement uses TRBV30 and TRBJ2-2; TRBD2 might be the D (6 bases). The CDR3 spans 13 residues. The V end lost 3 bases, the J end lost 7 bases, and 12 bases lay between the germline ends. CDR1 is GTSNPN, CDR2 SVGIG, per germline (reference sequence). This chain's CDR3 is CAWRRGSSGELFF. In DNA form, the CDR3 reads TGTGCCTGGAGACGGGGGAGTAGCGGGGAGCTGTTTTTT.